These 32 T cell receptor beta chains share one sample of origin, sequenced in a study of shared clonotypes between healthy human individuals. TCRdb's copy holds only in-frame clones and misses some; the assay was immunoSEQ multiplex PCR. The sample records 630,000 or so clones, 98% being singletons. In the naive CD8 group, cells lacked CD45RO and were positively selected for CCR7, so terminally differentiated effector memory CD45RA+ cells were left out. The sample was naive CD8+ T cells sorted from blood. These receptors were collected from a man aged 30 to 39 in good health.

The rearrangement uses TRBV9 and TRBJ2-7; D ambiguous. Trimming shortened V by 0 bases and J by 7 bases, and 14 bases separated the two germline ends. The germline V gene has CDR1 SGDLS and CDR2 YYNGEE. CDR3 length equals 14 residues. The CDR3, as DNA: TGTGCCAGCAGCGTAGCCGGCAGTTTGGAAGAGCAGTACTTC. Residues: CASSVAGSLEEQYF.

The chain employs TRBV5-3 and TRBJ1-2; possible D gene TRBD1, 5 bases. TRBV5-3 counts as an open reading frame of uncertain function. This CDR3 region has 14 residues. V was shortened by 8 bases and J by 4 bases, with 18 bases between the two germline ends. CDR3 amino acids: CARSLSGDLYGYTF. DNA for the CDR3: TGTGCCAGGAGTTTAAGCGGGGACCTCTATGGCTACACCTTC.

This chain uses TRBV27 with TRBJ2-1; 7 positions agree with TRBD1. Trimming took 4 bases from V and 0 from J; bases not matched to a gene: 3. Germline CDR1 is MNHEY and CDR2 is SMNVEV (reference sequence). This CDR3 is built from 15 residues. The CDR3 region has the DNA TGTGCCAGCAGTTCCGGGACAGCCTCCTACAATGAGCAGTTCTTC. Its translation is CASSSGTASYNEQFF.

The chain couples TRBV7-9 to TRBJ2-1, with 7 bases matching TRBD1. The CDR3 is 15 residues long. V lost 11 bases and J lost 0; bases outside the gene matches: 10. Germline CDR1 reads SEHNR; CDR2 reads FQNEAQ (reference sequence). The DNA for the CDR3 is TGTGCCCTAGCAGGGGGAGCTGGCTCCTACAATGAGCAGTTCTTC. Amino acids: CALAGGAGSYNEQFF. The variable domain in full, completed from reference TRBV7-9 and TRBJ2-1, reads DTGVSQNPRHKITKRGQNVTFRCDPISEHNRLYWYRQTLGQGPEFLTYFQNEAQLEKSRLLSDRFSAERPKGSFSTLEIQRTEQGDSAMYLCALAGGAGSYNEQFFGPGTRLTVL.

This sequence joins TRBV7-9 and TRBJ1-5; weak D call: TRBD1 (5 bases). The V gene's germline CDR1 is SEHNR and CDR2 FQNEAQ (reference sequence). V lost 6 bases, J lost 5 bases, and 11 bases lay in between. This CDR3 spans 13 amino acids. CDR3 nucleotide sequence: TGTGCCAGCAGACAAGGGGCCGATCAGCCCCAGCATTTT. It yields the protein CASRQGADQPQHF. The complete variable domain, with remaining parts taken from reference TRBV7-9 and TRBJ1-5, reads DTGVSQNPRHKITKRGQNVTFRCDPISEHNRLYWYRQTLGQGPEFLTYFQNEAQLEKSRLLSDRFSAERPKGSFSTLEIQRTEQGDSAMYLCASRQGADQPQHFGDGTRLSIL.

The gene calls are TRBV6-6 and TRBJ1-5; maybe TRBD1 (5 bases). The V end lost 7 bases, the J end lost 0 bases, and 16 bases lay between the germline ends. CDR1 and CDR2 (germline): MNHNY, SVGAGI (reference sequence). This CDR3 has 16 amino acids. In DNA form, the CDR3 reads TGTGCCAGCAAGGGGACGGTGGATAGTAGCAATCAGCCCCAGCATTTT. It encodes CASKGTVDSSNQPQHF.

The genes are TRBV30 and TRBJ2-5, with TRBD1 as a possible D gene (6 bases). Between the trimmed V and J ends, which lost 3 bases and 2 bases, there was a span of 10 bases. This CDR3 has 13 residues. Looked up from germline, CDR1 is GTSNPN and CDR2 is SVGIG (reference sequence). CDR3 loop: CAWRGQGQETQYF. For the CDR3, the DNA is TGTGCCTGGAGAGGGCAGGGGCAAGAGACCCAGTACTTC.

This chain joins TRBV27 and TRBJ1-1; no reliable D call. The germline gives CDR1 MNHEY, CDR2 SMNVEV (reference sequence). CDR3 size: 13 residues. Trimming removed 5 bases at V and 5 bases at J, with 12 bases between. The CDR3 protein is CASSEGRRTEAFF. The DNA for the CDR3 is TGTGCCAGCAGTGAAGGGAGGAGGACTGAAGCTTTCTTT.

A single count supports this clone. This rearrangement joins TRBV7-9 to TRBJ2-7, with TRBD1 identical over 9 bases. CDR3 length equals 14 residues. Germline V lookup: CDR1 SEHNR, CDR2 FQNEAQ (reference sequence). Germline trimming cut 4 bases from V and 2 bases from J; bases unmatched to any gene: 3. Here the CDR3 DNA reads TGTGCCAGCAGCTCCGGGACAGGGCCCTACGAGCAGTACTTC. It is translated as CASSSGTGPYEQYF.

The chain employs TRBV4-3 and TRBJ1-2; 9 nucleotides agree with TRBD1. Per germline, CDR1 LGHNA and CDR2 YSLEER. After removal of 4 bases from V and 6 bases from J, the junction contained 9 bases not matched to a gene. The CDR3 runs to 15 residues. CDR3 sequence: CASSLGQGSGHGYTF. The CDR3 DNA is TGCGCCAGCAGCCTGGGACAGGGATCGGGTCATGGCTACACCTTC.

The V call is TRBV6-1, the J call TRBJ1-1; TRBD1 matches 8 bases. This CDR3 contains 15 residues. The V and J ends lost 2 bases and 3 bases, in that order; junction bases with no gene match: 5. From germline, CDR1 is MNHNS and CDR2 SASEGT. The CDR3 loop is CASSERGTGYTEAFF. The CDR3 DNA is TGTGCCAGCAGTGAAAGAGGGACAGGCTACACTGAAGCTTTCTTT.

J is TRBJ1-2 and V is TRBV18; D ambiguous. The CDR3 length is 15 residues. Trimming removed 0 bases at V and 5 bases at J, with 13 bases between. Looked up from germline, CDR1 is KGHSH and CDR2 is LQKENI. The CDR3 DNA is TGTGCCAGCTCACCACCCCCCGGCGAGAGGTATGGCTACACCTTC. Protein sequence: CASSPPPGERYGYTF.

The chain joins TRBV27 to TRBJ2-1; 10 bases match TRBD2. Germline V gene data show CDR1 as MNHEY and CDR2 as SMNVEV (reference sequence). The CDR3 length is 19 residues. Germline trimming cut 3 bases from V and 7 bases from J; bases unmatched to any gene: 18. The CDR3 DNA sequence: TGTGCCAGCAGTTTTGGCACTAGCGGGAATTCCCACCCTACAAATGAGCAGTTCTTC. Residues: CASSFGTSGNSHPTNEQFF.

This clone appeared once. This sequence joins TRBV19 and TRBJ1-5; no definite D call. The V gene's germline CDR1 is LNHDA and CDR2 SQIVND (reference sequence). V was clipped by 7 bases and J by 4 bases, with 8 bases between them. This CDR3 comprises 12 residues. The CDR3 nucleotides read TGTGCCAGTACCGATGGAAATCAGCCCCAGCATTTT. Encoded protein: CASTDGNQPQHF.

The V and J genes are TRBV7-8 and TRBJ2-3; 7 nucleotides line up with TRBD2. The CDR3 has 14 residues. The V and J ends lost 4 bases and 4 bases, in that order; junction bases with no gene match: 5. CDR1 SGHVS and CDR2 FQNEAQ come from the germline V gene. In DNA form, the CDR3 reads TGTGCCAGCAGCTCCGGACTAGGCCCAGATACGCAGTATTTT. Its protein product is CASSSGLGPDTQYF.

The CDR3 here is CASSSRQENQPQHF. Written as DNA, the CDR3 is TGTGCCAGCAGTTCCAGACAGGAGAATCAGCCCCAGCATTTT. The J gene is TRBJ1-5, the V gene TRBV28; perhaps TRBD1 as D (6 bases). The CDR3 totals 14 residues. Germline lookup yields CDR1 MDHEN and CDR2 SYDVKM. V was pared by 4 bases and J by 4 bases, with 11 bases between.

This clone is a singleton in its sample. This sample includes further DNA sequences coding for the same CDR3. V is TRBV5-1 and J is TRBJ2-2; TRBD2 agrees at 10 bases. V dropped 3 bases and J dropped 1; count of bases not matched to a gene: 0. The CDR3 sequence is 15 residues long. Germline V gene lookup returns CDR1 SGHRS and CDR2 YFSETQ. CDR3 in amino acids: CASSWTSGNTGELFF. As DNA, the CDR3 is TGCGCCAGCAGCTGGACTAGCGGGAACACCGGGGAGCTGTTTTTT.

The chain joins TRBV5-6 to TRBJ2-4, with 8 positions matching TRBD1. V lost 0 bases and J lost 7; bases outside the gene matches: 3. The CDR3 runs 14 residues. The germline CDR1 and CDR2 sequences are SGHDT and YYEEEE. CDR3 sequence: CASSLAPGGNIQYF. In DNA, the CDR3 is TGTGCCAGCAGCTTGGCCCCAGGGGGCAACATTCAGTACTTC.

The CDR3, as DNA: TGTGCCAGTAGCGGGGAGGGAGCGTACAATGAGCAGTTCTTC. This sequence encodes CASSGEGAYNEQFF. The V gene is TRBV19, the J gene TRBJ2-1; 7 nucleotides line up with TRBD2. With 6 bases clipped from V and 4 bases from J, the junction kept 6 bases outside the gene matches. The CDR3 is 14 amino acids. The germline gives CDR1 LNHDA, CDR2 SQIVND (reference sequence).

The V and J genes are TRBV7-9 and TRBJ2-1; possible D gene TRBD1, 5 bases. The length of the CDR3 is 13 residues. The V and J ends lost 1 base and 8 bases respectively, with 9 bases between them. Germline CDR1 reads SEHNR; CDR2 reads FQNEAQ (reference sequence). CDR3 protein: CASSLDGADEQFF. In DNA, the CDR3 is TGTGCCAGCAGCTTAGATGGGGCCGATGAGCAGTTCTTC.

The V gene is TRBV4-3, the J gene TRBJ1-2, with a weak D call TRBD1 (6 bases). Trimming stripped 0 bases from V and 2 bases from J, with 13 bases between. Germline V gene lookup returns CDR1 LGHNA and CDR2 YSLEER. The CDR3 is 16 amino acids. CDR3 coding DNA: TGCGCCAGCAGCCAAGAGAAACCCCAGGGGAACTATGGCTACACCTTC. Translation: CASSQEKPQGNYGYTF.

This sequence joins TRBV5-1 and TRBJ2-1; D is perhaps TRBD2 (6 bases). CDR1 is SGHRS, CDR2 YFSETQ, per germline. The CDR3 sequence is 14 residues long. V lost 0 bases to trimming and J lost 5 bases, with 9 bases between them. The CDR3 region has the DNA TGCGCCAGCAGCTTGGTCGGGGGAGACAATGAGCAGTTCTTC. This sequence encodes CASSLVGGDNEQFF. The full variable domain, with the rest looked up from reference TRBV5-1 and TRBJ2-1, is KAGVTQTPRYLIKTRGQQVTLSCSPISGHRSVSWYQQTPGQGLQFLFEYFSETQRNKGNFPGRFSGRQFSNSRSEMNVSTLELGDSALYLCASSLVGGDNEQFFGPGTRLTVL.

J is TRBJ2-5 and V is TRBV5-6, with 9 bases matching TRBD2. Germline CDR1 and CDR2: SGHDT and YYEEEE. This CDR3 has 15 residues. The V and J ends lost 0 bases and 5 bases, in that order; junction bases with no gene match: 5. The CDR3 here is CASSLELAGSETQYF. The CDR3 DNA follows: TGTGCCAGCAGCTTGGAGCTAGCGGGATCCGAGACCCAGTACTTC.

This clone was observed once. The rearrangement joins TRBV7-6 to TRBJ2-5; TRBD2 matches 12 bases. This CDR3 is 16 amino acids long. Germline trimming cut 4 bases from V and 4 bases from J; bases unmatched to any gene: 7. In germline, CDR1 is SGHVS, CDR2 FNYEAQ. CDR3 bases: TGTGCCAGCAGCTATTCTACTAGCGGGAGGCCAGAGACCCAGTACTTC. This codes for CASSYSTSGRPETQYF.

The rearrangement links TRBV25-1 to TRBJ2-7, with 8 bases that match TRBD2. The length of the CDR3 is 15 residues. The germline V gene encodes CDR1 MGHDK and CDR2 SYGVNS. The junction had 6 bases not matched to a gene; V was cut back by 5 bases and J by 0 bases. This CDR3 reads CASSTLAGPSYEQYF. In nucleotides, the CDR3 is TGTGCCAGCAGTACTCTAGCGGGTCCCTCCTACGAGCAGTACTTC.

A word on this clone: Other DNA sequences of this sample code for an identical CDR3. The V and J genes are TRBV6-5 and TRBJ2-7; D gene uncertain. CDR1 and CDR2 from the germline V gene are MNHEY and SVGAGI. The CDR3 has 12 amino acids. With 5 bases removed from V and 3 bases from J, the gap between germline ends came to 8 bases. The CDR3 spells CASSPTGYEQYF. Written as DNA, the CDR3 is TGTGCCAGCAGTCCGACCGGCTACGAGCAGTACTTC.

The chain employs TRBV6-5 and TRBJ2-2; D uncertain. Germline assignment: CDR1 MNHEY and CDR2 SVGAGI. CDR3 length equals 15 residues. V lost 4 bases to trimming and J lost 3 bases, with 12 bases between them. The CDR3 DNA reads TGTGCCAGCAGTTCGGCAGAGACGTACACCGGGGAGCTGTTTTTT. It specifies CASSSAETYTGELFF.

The V gene is TRBV25-1, the J gene TRBJ2-3; TRBD2 matches at 7 bases. V lost 8 bases to trimming and J lost 10 bases; unmatched junction nucleotides: 12. This CDR3 is 13 amino acids long. The germline CDR1 and CDR2 sequences are MGHDK and SYGVNS. The CDR3 loop reads CASLGGRHFSQYF. DNA for the CDR3: TGTGCCAGCCTGGGCGGGAGACATTTTTCGCAGTATTTT.

The chain combines TRBV7-9 with TRBJ2-7; TRBD2 aligns across 8 bases. With 4 bases clipped from V and 0 bases from J, the junction kept 17 bases outside the gene matches. Germline CDR1 is SEHNR and CDR2 is FQNEAQ (reference sequence). The CDR3 extends over 19 amino acids. In DNA form, the CDR3 reads TGTGCCAGCAGCTCCACCGTGTTTCCGGGACTAGAGACCTCCTACGAGCAGTACTTC. Translated: CASSSTVFPGLETSYEQYF.

V usage is TRBV11-2 and J usage is TRBJ2-2; possibly TRBD1 for D (6 bases). The CDR3 runs 16 residues. Germline V gene sequence: CDR1 SGHAT, CDR2 FQNNGV. The V and J ends lost 6 bases and 3 bases respectively, with 17 bases between them. In DNA, the CDR3 is TGTGCCAGCAGACCCGTCTGGGACACGTACACCGGGGAGCTGTTTTTT. It is translated as CASRPVWDTYTGELFF.

This rearrangement joins TRBV6-5 to TRBJ1-1; D call uncertain. CDR1 is MNHEY and CDR2 is SVGAGI in the germline V gene. This CDR3 has 14 residues. Trimming took off 0 bases at V and 3 bases at J, with 8 bases between the two ends. The CDR3 nucleotides are TGTGCCAGCAGTTACTCGAGTGCGGACACTGAAGCTTTCTTT. Translating gives CASSYSSADTEAFF.

This sequence joins TRBV27 and TRBJ1-1; TRBD1 might be the D (5 bases). V lost 1 base, J lost 5 bases, and 11 bases lay in between. The CDR3 is 14 residues long. Germline CDR1 is MNHEY and CDR2 is SMNVEV (reference sequence). The CDR3 DNA sequence: TGTGCCAGCAGTTTATTTCCGGGGGGAACTGAAGCTTTCTTT. Translation gives CASSLFPGGTEAFF.